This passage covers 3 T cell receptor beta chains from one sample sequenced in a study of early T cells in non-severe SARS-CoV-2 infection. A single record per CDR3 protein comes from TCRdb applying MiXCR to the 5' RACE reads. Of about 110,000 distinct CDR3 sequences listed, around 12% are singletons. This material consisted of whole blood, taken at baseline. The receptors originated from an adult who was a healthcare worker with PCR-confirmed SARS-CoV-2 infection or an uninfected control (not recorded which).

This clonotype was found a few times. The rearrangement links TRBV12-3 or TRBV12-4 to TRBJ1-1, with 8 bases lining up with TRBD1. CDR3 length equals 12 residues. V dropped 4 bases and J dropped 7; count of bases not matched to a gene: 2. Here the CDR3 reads CASSWGQVEAFF. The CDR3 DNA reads TGTGCCAGCAGTTGGGGACAGGTTGAAGCTTTCTTT.

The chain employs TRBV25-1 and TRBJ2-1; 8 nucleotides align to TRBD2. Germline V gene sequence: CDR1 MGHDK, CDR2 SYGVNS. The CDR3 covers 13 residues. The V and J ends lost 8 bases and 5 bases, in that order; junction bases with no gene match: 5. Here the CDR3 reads CASWGLVNNEQFF. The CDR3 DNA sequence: TGTGCCAGCTGGGGACTAGTGAACAATGAGCAGTTCTTC.

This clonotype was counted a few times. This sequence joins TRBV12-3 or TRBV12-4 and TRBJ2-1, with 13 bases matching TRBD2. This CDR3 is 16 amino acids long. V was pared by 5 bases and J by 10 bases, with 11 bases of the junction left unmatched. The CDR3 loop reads CASSPWTSGSSEEQFF. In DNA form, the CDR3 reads TGTGCCAGCAGTCCGTGGACTAGCGGGAGCTCTGAGGAGCAGTTCTTC.